The entry that follows covers one T cell receptor (beta chain) sequence. Reverse transcription of about 0.45 to 1 ug RNA was performed with random hexamers. Amplification of TCR beta CDR3 by immunoSEQ multiplex PCR spanned 54 Vbeta and 13 Jbeta. TCRdb re-derived calls from the immunoSEQ multiplex PCR reads in MiXCR, one entry per CDR3 protein. The sample includes 180,000 or so distinct CDR3 sequences, 85% to 95% seen only once; the top ten take 0.085% to 0.11%. The control group consisted of healthy donors matched for age and sex. Through negative isolation, CD4+ and CD8+ T cells were obtained, while TEMRA cells were enriched using FACS. These data are taken from a study of CD8 T cells in Susac syndrome. The CDR3 loop spans 12 amino acids. The germline gives CDR1 MNHEY, CDR2 SVGAGI. V lost 4 bases, J lost 13 bases, and 15 bases lay in between.

The genes are TRBV6-5 and TRBJ2-3; D possibly uses TRBD1 or TRBD2 (5 bases each). Sequenced material: CD4+ T cells from PBMCs. The TCR was taken from a human donor in good health. The CDR3 protein is CASSSPGRQKYF. The CDR3 DNA reads TGTGCCAGCAGTTCCCCGGGACGTCAAAAGTATTTT.